The rows below give T cell receptor beta chains drawn from one sample of a study of shared clonotypes between healthy human individuals. Using immunoSEQ multiplex PCR, the repertoire was profiled, and TCRdb retains in-frame clones only, with some absent. The sample includes about 460,000 clones, 70% to 80% seen only once; the top ten take about 12%. The sequenced sample consisted of PBMCs. The receptors here all came from a woman aged 40 to 49 in good health. Some clones in this sample may be carry-over from other donors' samples. Each CDR3 is given with its conserved first and last residue. The order of the fields is V gene, D gene, clone size, J gene, CDR3 length, CDR3 protein. D genes are given only for firm matches. Rows give clone size only sometimes, using once, few, many, or a class for an expanded clone.

v_call: TRBV14
d_call: TRBD2
clone_size: -
j_call: TRBJ2-2
cdr3_length: 17
cdr3_aa: CASSQDGAGGNTGELFF

v_call: TRBV7-7
d_call: -
clone_size: -
j_call: TRBJ2-1
cdr3_length: 13
cdr3_aa: CASSLSPDNEQFF

v_call: TRBV4-3
d_call: TRBD1
clone_size: -
j_call: TRBJ1-1
cdr3_length: 12
cdr3_aa: CASSQEGQVAFF

v_call: TRBV19
d_call: TRBD2
clone_size: -
j_call: TRBJ2-1
cdr3_length: 18
cdr3_aa: CASSSGLAGGLLYNEQFF

v_call: TRBV10-3
d_call: -
clone_size: -
j_call: TRBJ2-7
cdr3_length: 12
cdr3_aa: CAIRQGSYEQYF

v_call: TRBV5-1
d_call: -
clone_size: -
j_call: TRBJ2-5
cdr3_length: 15
cdr3_aa: CASSLYIVGQETQYF

v_call: TRBV15
d_call: -
clone_size: -
j_call: TRBJ1-5
cdr3_length: 15
cdr3_aa: CATSGKAGYNQPQHF

v_call: TRBV5-1
d_call: -
clone_size: many
j_call: TRBJ2-4
cdr3_length: 14
cdr3_aa: CASSLAGGENIQYF

v_call: TRBV7-9
d_call: TRBD2
clone_size: -
j_call: TRBJ2-2
cdr3_length: 17
cdr3_aa: CASSLRGLAGRTGELFF

v_call: TRBV29-1
d_call: -
clone_size: -
j_call: TRBJ1-1
cdr3_length: 13
cdr3_aa: CSVGIGGNTEAFF

v_call: TRBV7-7
d_call: -
clone_size: -
j_call: TRBJ2-7
cdr3_length: 13
cdr3_aa: CASSLGTVYEQYF

v_call: TRBV9
d_call: TRBD1
clone_size: -
j_call: TRBJ2-1
cdr3_length: 14
cdr3_aa: CASSVQGAVHEQFF

v_call: TRBV28
d_call: -
clone_size: -
j_call: TRBJ2-7
cdr3_length: 13
cdr3_aa: CASSLFLRYEQYF

v_call: TRBV28
d_call: TRBD2
clone_size: -
j_call: TRBJ2-3
cdr3_length: 13
cdr3_aa: CASTTSGGDTQYF

v_call: TRBV28
d_call: -
clone_size: many
j_call: TRBJ2-5
cdr3_length: 13
cdr3_aa: CACARRSWETQYF